This T cell receptor beta chain comes out of a study of T cells in Graves' hyperthyroidism and ophthalmopathy. From RNA transcripts, TCR beta CDR3 regions were amplified. The primer set for the first-round RT-PCR of the TCR CDR3 was HTBI. Each CDR3 protein is one row after TCRdb ran MiXCR on the multiplex PCR reads. Of about 700,000 distinct CDR3 sequences listed, about 45% are singletons. The CDR3 length is 15 residues. Germline V gene lookup returns CDR1 WSHSY and CDR2 SAAADI. A word on this clonotype: A read error may produce the germline difference seen at one junction end.

The TCR was taken from an adult man with Graves' disease, either hyperthyroidism or ophthalmopathy (not recorded which). The V gene is TRBV10-2, the J gene TRBJ1-1; D is possibly TRBD1 (6 bases). Sequences were obtained from peripheral blood or thyroid tissue (not recorded which). CDR3 amino acids: CASSESGGGRTEASF. The DNA of the CDR3 is TGCGCCAGCAGTGAGTCGGGAGGGGGAAGGACTGAAGCTTCCTTT.